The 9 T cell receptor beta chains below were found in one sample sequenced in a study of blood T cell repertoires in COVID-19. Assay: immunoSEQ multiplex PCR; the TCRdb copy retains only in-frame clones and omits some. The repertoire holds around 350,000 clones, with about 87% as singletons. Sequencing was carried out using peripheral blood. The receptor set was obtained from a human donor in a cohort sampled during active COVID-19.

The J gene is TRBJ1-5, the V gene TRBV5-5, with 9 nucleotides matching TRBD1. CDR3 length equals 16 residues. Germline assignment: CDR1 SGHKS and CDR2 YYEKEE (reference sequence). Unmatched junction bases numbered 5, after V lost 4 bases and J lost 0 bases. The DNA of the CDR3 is TGTGCCAGCAGCGCCGGGACAGGGTATAGCAATCAGCCCCAGCATTTT. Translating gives CASSAGTGYSNQPQHF.

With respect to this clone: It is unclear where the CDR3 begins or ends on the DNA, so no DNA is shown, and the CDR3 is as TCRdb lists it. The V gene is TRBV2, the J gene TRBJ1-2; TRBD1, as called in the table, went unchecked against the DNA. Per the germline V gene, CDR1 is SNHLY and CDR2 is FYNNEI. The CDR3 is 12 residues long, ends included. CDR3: CASILAPGGYTF.

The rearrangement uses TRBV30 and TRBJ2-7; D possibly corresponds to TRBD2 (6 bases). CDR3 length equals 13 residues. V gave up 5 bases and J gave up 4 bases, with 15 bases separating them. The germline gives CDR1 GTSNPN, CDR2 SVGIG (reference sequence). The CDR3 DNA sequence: TGTGCCTGGGTAGCAGGAGGGACGTACGAGCAGTACTTC. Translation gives CAWVAGGTYEQYF.

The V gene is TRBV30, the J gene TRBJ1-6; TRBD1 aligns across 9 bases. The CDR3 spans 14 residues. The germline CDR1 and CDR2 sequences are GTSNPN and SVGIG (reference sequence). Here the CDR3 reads CAGTGRSSNSPLHF. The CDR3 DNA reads TGTGCTGGGACAGGGAGATCTTCTAATTCACCCCTCCACTTT.

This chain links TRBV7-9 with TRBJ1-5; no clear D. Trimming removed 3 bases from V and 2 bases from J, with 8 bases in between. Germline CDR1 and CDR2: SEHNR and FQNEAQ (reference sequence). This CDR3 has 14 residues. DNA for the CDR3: TGTGCCAGCAGCTTCGGCCAGGGCAATCAGCCCCAGCATTTT. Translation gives CASSFGQGNQPQHF. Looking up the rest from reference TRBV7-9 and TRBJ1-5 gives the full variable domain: DTGVSQNPRHKITKRGQNVTFRCDPISEHNRLYWYRQTLGQGPEFLTYFQNEAQLEKSRLLSDRFSAERPKGSFSTLEIQRTEQGDSAMYLCASSFGQGNQPQHFGDGTRLSIL.

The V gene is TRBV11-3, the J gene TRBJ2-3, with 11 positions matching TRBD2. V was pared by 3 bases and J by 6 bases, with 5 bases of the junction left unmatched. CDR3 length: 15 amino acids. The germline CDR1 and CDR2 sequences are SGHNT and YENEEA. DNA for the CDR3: TGTGCCAGCAGCTTGGGACTAGCGGAGAGGGATACGCAGTATTTT. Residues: CASSLGLAERDTQYF.

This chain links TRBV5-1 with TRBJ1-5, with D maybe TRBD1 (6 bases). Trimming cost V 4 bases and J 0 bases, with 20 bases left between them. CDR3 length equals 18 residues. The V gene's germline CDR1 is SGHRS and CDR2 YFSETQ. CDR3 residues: CASSNHPYRESSNQPQHF. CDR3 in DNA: TGCGCCAGCAGCAACCACCCCTACAGGGAGTCTAGCAATCAGCCCCAGCATTTT.

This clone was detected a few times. The CDR3 DNA follows: TGTGCCAGCAGCCAAGGGGCGGGGGCCCGCCACGAGCAGTACTTC. Protein product: CASSQGAGARHEQYF. The chain carries TRBV4-2 and TRBJ2-7, with TRBD2 as a possible D gene (7 bases). CDR1 is LGHNA and CDR2 is YNFKEQ in the germline V gene. V dropped 1 base and J dropped 5 bases, with 15 bases sitting between them. This CDR3 spans 15 amino acids.

CDR3 nucleotide sequence: TGTGCCAGCAGCCCACGGGGAGGGACGATCAATGGCTACACCTTC. Translated: CASSPRGGTINGYTF. The chain links TRBV6-5 to TRBJ1-2; perhaps TRBD1 as D (5 bases). The CDR3 runs to 15 residues. V lost 6 bases and J 6 bases, leaving 20 bases between the germline ends. In germline, CDR1 is MNHEY, CDR2 SVGAGI.